This T cell receptor (beta chain) was identified during a study of T cells after yellow fever vaccination. Study background: Fractions containing few cells were prepared with SMART-Seq v4 Ultra Low Input.

CDR1 and CDR2 (germline): LNHDA, SQIVND (reference sequence). The V gene lost 5 bases and the J gene lost 3 bases, with 11 bases spanning the gap. The CDR3 runs 13 residues. TCRdb analysed the 5' RACE reads with MiXCR anew, one entry per CDR3 protein. The repertoire includes 450,000 to 600,000 distinct CDR3 sequences, about 13% of them detected once, and about 14% sits in the top ten. The rearrangement joins TRBV19 to TRBJ2-7; D is unresolved. The receptor was isolated from a man between 25 and 39 years old who received the YFV17D yellow fever vaccine. This specimen was PBMCs, taken on the day of the yellow fever booster vaccination. Here the CDR3 reads CASSVNSVYEQYF. The CDR3 nucleotides are TGTGCCAGTAGTGTTAACAGCGTCTACGAGCAGTACTTC.